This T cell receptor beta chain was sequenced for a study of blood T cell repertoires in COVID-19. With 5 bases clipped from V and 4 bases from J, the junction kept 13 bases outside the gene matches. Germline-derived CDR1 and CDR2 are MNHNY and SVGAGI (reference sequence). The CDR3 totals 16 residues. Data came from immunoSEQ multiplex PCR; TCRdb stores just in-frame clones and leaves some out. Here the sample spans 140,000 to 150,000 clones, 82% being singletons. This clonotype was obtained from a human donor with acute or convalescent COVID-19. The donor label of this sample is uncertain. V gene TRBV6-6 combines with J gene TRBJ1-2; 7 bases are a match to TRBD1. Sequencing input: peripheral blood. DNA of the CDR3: TGTGCCAGCAGTCGTCCGCCTGGGACAGCTTTCTATGGCTACACCTTC. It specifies CASSRPPGTAFYGYTF.